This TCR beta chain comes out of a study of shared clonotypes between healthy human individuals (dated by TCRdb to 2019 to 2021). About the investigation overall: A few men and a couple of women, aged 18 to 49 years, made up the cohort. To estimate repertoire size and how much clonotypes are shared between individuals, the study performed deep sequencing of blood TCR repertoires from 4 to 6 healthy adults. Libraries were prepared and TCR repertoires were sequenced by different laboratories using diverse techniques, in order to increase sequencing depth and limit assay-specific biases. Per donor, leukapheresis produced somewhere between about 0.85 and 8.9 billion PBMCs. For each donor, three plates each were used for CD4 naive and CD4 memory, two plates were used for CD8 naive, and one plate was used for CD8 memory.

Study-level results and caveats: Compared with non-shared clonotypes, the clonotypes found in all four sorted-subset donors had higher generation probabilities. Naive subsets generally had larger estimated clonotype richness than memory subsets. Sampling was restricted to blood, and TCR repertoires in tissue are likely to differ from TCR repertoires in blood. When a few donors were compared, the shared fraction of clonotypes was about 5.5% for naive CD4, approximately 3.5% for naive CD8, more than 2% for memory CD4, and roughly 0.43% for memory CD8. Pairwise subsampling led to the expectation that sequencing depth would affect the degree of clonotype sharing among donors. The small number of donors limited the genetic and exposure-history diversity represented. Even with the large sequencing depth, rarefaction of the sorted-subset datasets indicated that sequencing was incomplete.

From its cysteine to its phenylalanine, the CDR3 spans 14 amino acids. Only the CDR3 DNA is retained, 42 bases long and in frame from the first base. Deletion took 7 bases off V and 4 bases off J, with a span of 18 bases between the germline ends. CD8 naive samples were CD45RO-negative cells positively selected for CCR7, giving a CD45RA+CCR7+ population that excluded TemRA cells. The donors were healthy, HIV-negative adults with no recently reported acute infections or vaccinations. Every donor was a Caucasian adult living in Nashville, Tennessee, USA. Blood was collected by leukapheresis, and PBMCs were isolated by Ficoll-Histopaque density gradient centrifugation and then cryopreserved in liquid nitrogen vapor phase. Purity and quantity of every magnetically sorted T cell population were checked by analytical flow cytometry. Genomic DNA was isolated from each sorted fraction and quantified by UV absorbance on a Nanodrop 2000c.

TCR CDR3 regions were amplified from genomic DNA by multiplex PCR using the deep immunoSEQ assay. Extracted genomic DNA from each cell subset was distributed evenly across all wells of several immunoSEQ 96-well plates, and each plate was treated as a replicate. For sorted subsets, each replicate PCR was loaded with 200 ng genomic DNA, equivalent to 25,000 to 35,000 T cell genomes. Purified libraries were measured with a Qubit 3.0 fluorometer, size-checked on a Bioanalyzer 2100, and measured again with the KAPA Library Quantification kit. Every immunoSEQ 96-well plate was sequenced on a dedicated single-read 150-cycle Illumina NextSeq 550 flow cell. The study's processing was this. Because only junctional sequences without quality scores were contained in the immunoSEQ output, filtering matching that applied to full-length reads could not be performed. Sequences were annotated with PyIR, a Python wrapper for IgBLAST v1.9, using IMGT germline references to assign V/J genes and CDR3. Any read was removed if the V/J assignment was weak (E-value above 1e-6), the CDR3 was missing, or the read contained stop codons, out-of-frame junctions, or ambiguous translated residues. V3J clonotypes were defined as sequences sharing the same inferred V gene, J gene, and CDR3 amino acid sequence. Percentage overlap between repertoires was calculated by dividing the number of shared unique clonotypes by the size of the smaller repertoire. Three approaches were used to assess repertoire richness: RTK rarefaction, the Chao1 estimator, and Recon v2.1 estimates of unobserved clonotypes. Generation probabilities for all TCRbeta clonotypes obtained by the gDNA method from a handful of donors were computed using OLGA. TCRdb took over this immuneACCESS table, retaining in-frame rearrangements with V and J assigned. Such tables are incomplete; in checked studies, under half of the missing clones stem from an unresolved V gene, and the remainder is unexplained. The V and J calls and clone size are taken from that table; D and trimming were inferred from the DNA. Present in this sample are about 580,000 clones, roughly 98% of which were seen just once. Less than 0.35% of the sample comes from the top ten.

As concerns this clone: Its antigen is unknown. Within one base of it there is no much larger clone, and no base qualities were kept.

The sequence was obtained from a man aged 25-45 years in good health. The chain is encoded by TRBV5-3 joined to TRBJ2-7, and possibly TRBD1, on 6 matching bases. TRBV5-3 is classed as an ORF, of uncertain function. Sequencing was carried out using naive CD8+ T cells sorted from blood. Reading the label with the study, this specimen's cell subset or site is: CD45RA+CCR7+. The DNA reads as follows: TGTGCCAGAGACACGACGGGACACTGGTACGAGCAGTACTTC. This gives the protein CARDTTGHWYEQYF.